This is a list of T cell receptor beta chains from one sample in a study of control samples from healthy donors and cancer patients. TCRdb's table, derived via immunoSEQ multiplex PCR, lists solely in-frame clones and lacks some. The sample shows some 150,000 clones, about 90% of them seen only once. Sequencing was performed on blood. These receptors were obtained from a man between 18 and 29 years old in good health. The CDR3 runs from the conserved cysteine through the conserved F or W. Clone sizes are given selectively: once, few, many, or a class where the clone is expanded.

v_gene: TRBV6-1; j_gene: TRBJ2-7; abundance: -; CDR3aa: CASSEPSGGSYEQYF
v_gene: TRBV5-5; j_gene: TRBJ1-3; abundance: -; CDR3aa: CASSLQGPAGNTIYF
v_gene: TRBV5-5; j_gene: TRBJ1-5; abundance: -; CDR3aa: CASSQGGTILPQHF
v_gene: TRBV14; j_gene: TRBJ1-2; abundance: -; CDR3aa: CASRRTGGNGYTF
v_gene: TRBV4-1; j_gene: TRBJ1-1; abundance: -; CDR3aa: CASSQGDRANTEAFF
v_gene: TRBV10-3; j_gene: TRBJ1-1; abundance: -; CDR3aa: CAIHSEAGEAFF
v_gene: TRBV7-3; j_gene: TRBJ1-6; abundance: few; CDR3aa: CASSLGLGHSPLHF
v_gene: TRBV4-1; j_gene: TRBJ2-7; abundance: -; CDR3aa: CASSQRDRNKDEQYF
v_gene: TRBV6-2/TRBV6-3; j_gene: TRBJ2-1; abundance: -; CDR3aa: CASSLTSGTYNEQFF
v_gene: TRBV5-4; j_gene: TRBJ1-2; abundance: -; CDR3aa: CASSSERGQVYGYTF
v_gene: TRBV7-2; j_gene: TRBJ2-7; abundance: -; CDR3aa: CASSLWTDAYEQYF
v_gene: TRBV25-1; j_gene: TRBJ2-6; abundance: -; CDR3aa: CASRGAGANVLTF
v_gene: TRBV5-1; j_gene: TRBJ1-1; abundance: -; CDR3aa: CASSSPSGTEAFF
v_gene: TRBV12-3/TRBV12-4; j_gene: TRBJ2-5; abundance: -; CDR3aa: CASSLRDRGTQYF
v_gene: TRBV21-1; j_gene: TRBJ1-2; abundance: few; CDR3aa: CASSNGARSDVNYGYTF
v_gene: TRBV9; j_gene: TRBJ2-7; abundance: -; CDR3aa: CASSGPDFYEQYF
v_gene: TRBV7-9; j_gene: TRBJ1-2; abundance: -; CDR3aa: CASSLGYNYGYTF
v_gene: TRBV30; j_gene: TRBJ1-1; abundance: -; CDR3aa: CAWSGELNTEAFF
v_gene: TRBV27; j_gene: TRBJ2-7; abundance: -; CDR3aa: CASSPDRGPYEQYF
v_gene: TRBV29-1; j_gene: TRBJ1-1; abundance: -; CDR3aa: CSARGTEAFF
v_gene: TRBV30; j_gene: TRBJ2-7; abundance: -; CDR3aa: CALQGIFEQYF
v_gene: TRBV5-1; j_gene: TRBJ2-7; abundance: -; CDR3aa: CASSLALAGDSYEQYF
v_gene: TRBV30; j_gene: TRBJ2-3; abundance: -; CDR3aa: CAWSNLAGPTDTQYF
v_gene: TRBV10-3; j_gene: TRBJ1-1; abundance: -; CDR3aa: CAIKPRTGVENTEAFF
v_gene: TRBV14; j_gene: TRBJ2-7; abundance: -; CDR3aa: CASSQNRAYEQYF
v_gene: TRBV5-6; j_gene: TRBJ2-1; abundance: -; CDR3aa: CASSASWDEQFF
v_gene: TRBV10-3; j_gene: TRBJ2-7; abundance: once; CDR3aa: CAISESDGTYEQYF
v_gene: TRBV9; j_gene: TRBJ2-7; abundance: -; CDR3aa: CASSARDRGPYEQYF
v_gene: TRBV6-5; j_gene: TRBJ1-2; abundance: once; CDR3aa: CASSYSGQLYGYTF
v_gene: TRBV30; j_gene: TRBJ1-6; abundance: -; CDR3aa: CAWSSPGQGSPLHF
v_gene: TRBV7-3; j_gene: TRBJ1-1; abundance: -; CDR3aa: CASSIGQGGLAFF
v_gene: TRBV5-6; j_gene: TRBJ1-1; abundance: -; CDR3aa: CASSSMYSNLNTEAFF
v_gene: TRBV27; j_gene: TRBJ1-2; abundance: -; CDR3aa: CASSKYDNYGYTF
v_gene: TRBV9; j_gene: TRBJ1-1; abundance: -; CDR3aa: CASSPSDLNTEAFF
v_gene: TRBV7-3; j_gene: TRBJ2-6; abundance: -; CDR3aa: CASSLNPGSETGYSGANVLTF
v_gene: TRBV6-5; j_gene: TRBJ2-3; abundance: -; CDR3aa: CASSWGGGFPDTQYF
v_gene: TRBV20-1; j_gene: TRBJ2-3; abundance: -; CDR3aa: CSASRLAGGPGTDTQYF
v_gene: TRBV7-9; j_gene: TRBJ1-4; abundance: -; CDR3aa: CATKLGAGEKLFF
v_gene: TRBV10-3; j_gene: TRBJ2-7; abundance: -; CDR3aa: CAIRDSLSYEQYF
v_gene: TRBV28; j_gene: TRBJ2-2; abundance: -; CDR3aa: CASSPRYTGELFF
v_gene: TRBV9; j_gene: TRBJ1-4; abundance: -; CDR3aa: CASSAEGTSEKLFF
v_gene: TRBV9; j_gene: TRBJ2-2; abundance: -; CDR3aa: CASSERGAATGELFF
v_gene: TRBV5-6; j_gene: TRBJ2-7; abundance: once; CDR3aa: CASSLLQVHYEQYF
v_gene: TRBV7-2; j_gene: TRBJ1-2; abundance: -; CDR3aa: CASSLDLGSSDGYTF
v_gene: TRBV20-1; j_gene: TRBJ1-2; abundance: -; CDR3aa: CSASGPSVNPFTIGYTF
v_gene: TRBV5-5; j_gene: TRBJ1-1; abundance: -; CDR3aa: CASSGEGWTEAFF
v_gene: TRBV11-2; j_gene: TRBJ2-2; abundance: -; CDR3aa: CASSAPGQDFLANTGELFF
v_gene: TRBV4-1; j_gene: TRBJ2-1; abundance: -; CDR3aa: CASRPGLQTAEQFF
v_gene: TRBV7-2; j_gene: TRBJ2-5; abundance: -; CDR3aa: CASSRQETQYF
v_gene: TRBV5-1; j_gene: TRBJ1-6; abundance: -; CDR3aa: CASSLEGRDSPLHF
v_gene: TRBV18; j_gene: TRBJ1-2; abundance: -; CDR3aa: CASSLGHSNYGYTF
v_gene: TRBV14; j_gene: TRBJ2-6; abundance: -; CDR3aa: CASSQVGFSGANVLTF
v_gene: TRBV19; j_gene: TRBJ1-5; abundance: -; CDR3aa: CASSTDRNQPQHF
v_gene: TRBV19; j_gene: TRBJ2-7; abundance: -; CDR3aa: CASSMRAGNEQYF
v_gene: TRBV11-3; j_gene: TRBJ2-1; abundance: -; CDR3aa: CACWGGSYNEQFF